This T cell receptor (beta chain) was sequenced during a study of T cell responses to AZD1222 COVID-19 vaccine. Study summary: Second-dose recipients at about 4 or about 12 weeks were treated as one pooled group.

Here immunoSEQ multiplex PCR was the method, and the copy in TCRdb shows in-frame clones only, minus some. The table lists roughly 120,000 clones, roughly 87% of them singletons, with around 4.8% in the top ten. Study outcomes and limitations: Seropositive status at baseline applied to only a handful of AZD1222 recipients. Donors in the cohort were predominantly white British and more often female, and clonal diversity was possibly underestimated.

Notes on this clone: The antigen is not known.

The V gene lost 4 bases and the J gene lost 6 bases, with 16 bases spanning the gap. The CDR3 has 14 residues. Per germline, CDR1 LNHDA and CDR2 SQIVND (reference sequence). Material: peripheral blood, obtained on day 0 of AZD1222 vaccination. The J gene is TRBJ2-7, the V gene TRBV19, with D possibly being TRBD1 (6 bases). The TCR was taken from an adult in good health. This CDR3 reads CASSTGVQGREQYF. The CDR3 coding sequence is TGTGCCAGTAGTACCGGTGTACAGGGTCGCGAGCAGTACTTC.